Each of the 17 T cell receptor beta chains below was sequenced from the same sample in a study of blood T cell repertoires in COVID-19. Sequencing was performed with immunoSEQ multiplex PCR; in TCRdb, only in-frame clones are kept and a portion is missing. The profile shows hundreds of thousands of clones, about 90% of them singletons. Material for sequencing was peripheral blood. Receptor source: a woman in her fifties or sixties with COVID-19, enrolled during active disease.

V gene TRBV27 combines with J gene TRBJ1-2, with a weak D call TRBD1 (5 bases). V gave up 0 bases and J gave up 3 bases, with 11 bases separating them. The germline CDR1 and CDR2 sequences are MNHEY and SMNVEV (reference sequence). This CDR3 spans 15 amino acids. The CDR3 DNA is TGTGCCAGCAGTTTATCTCCCCGGGGGTACTATGGCTACACCTTC. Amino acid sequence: CASSLSPRGYYGYTF.

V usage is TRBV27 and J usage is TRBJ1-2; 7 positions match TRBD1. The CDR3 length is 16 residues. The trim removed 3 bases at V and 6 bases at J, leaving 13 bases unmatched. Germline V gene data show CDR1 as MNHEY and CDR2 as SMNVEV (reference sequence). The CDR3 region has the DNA TGTGCCAGCAGTTTTTCCGCCAGACAGGGACTTGATGGCTACACCTTC. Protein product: CASSFSARQGLDGYTF.

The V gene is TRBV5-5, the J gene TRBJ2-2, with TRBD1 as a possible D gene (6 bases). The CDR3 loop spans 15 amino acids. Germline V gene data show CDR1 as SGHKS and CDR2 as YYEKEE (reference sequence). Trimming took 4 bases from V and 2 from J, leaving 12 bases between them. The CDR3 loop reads CASSVGDINTGELFF. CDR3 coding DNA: TGTGCCAGCAGCGTAGGGGACATAAACACCGGGGAGCTGTTTTTT.

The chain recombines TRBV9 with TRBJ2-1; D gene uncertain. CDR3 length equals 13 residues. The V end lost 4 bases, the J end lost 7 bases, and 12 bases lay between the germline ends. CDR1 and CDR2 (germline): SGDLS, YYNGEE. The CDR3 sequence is CASSSRGPNEQFF. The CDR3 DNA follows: TGTGCCAGCAGCTCCCGCGGTCCGAATGAGCAGTTCTTC.

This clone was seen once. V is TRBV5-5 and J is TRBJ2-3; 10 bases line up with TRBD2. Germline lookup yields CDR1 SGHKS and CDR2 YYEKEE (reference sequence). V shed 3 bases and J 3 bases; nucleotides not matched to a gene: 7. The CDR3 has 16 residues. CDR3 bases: TGTGCCAGCAGCTCGGCTAGCGGGAGAAGAACAGATACGCAGTATTTT. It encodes CASSSASGRRTDTQYF.

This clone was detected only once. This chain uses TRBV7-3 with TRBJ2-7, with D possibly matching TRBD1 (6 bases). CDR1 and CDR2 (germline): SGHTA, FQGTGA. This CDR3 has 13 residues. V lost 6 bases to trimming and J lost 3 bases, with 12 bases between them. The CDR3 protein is CASRLTGIYEQYF. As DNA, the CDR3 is TGTGCCAGCAGACTAACAGGGATCTACGAGCAGTACTTC.

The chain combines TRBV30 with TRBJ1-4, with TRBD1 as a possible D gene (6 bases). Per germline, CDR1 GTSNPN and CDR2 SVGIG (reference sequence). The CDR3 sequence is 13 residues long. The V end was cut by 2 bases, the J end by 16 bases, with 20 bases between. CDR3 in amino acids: CAWSPVWTAKPFF. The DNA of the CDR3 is TGTGCCTGGAGTCCCGTGTGGACAGCAAAGCCGTTTTTT.

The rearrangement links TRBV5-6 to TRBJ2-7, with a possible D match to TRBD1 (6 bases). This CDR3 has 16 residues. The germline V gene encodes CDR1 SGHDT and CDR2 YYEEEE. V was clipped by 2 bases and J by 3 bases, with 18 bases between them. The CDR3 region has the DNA TGTGCCAGCAGCTTAGACGGGAACAGGGACCTCTACGAGCAGTACTTC. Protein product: CASSLDGNRDLYEQYF.

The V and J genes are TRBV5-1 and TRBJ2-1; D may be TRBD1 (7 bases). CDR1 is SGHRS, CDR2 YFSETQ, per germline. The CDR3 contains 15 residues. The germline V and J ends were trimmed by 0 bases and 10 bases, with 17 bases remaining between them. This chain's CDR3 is CASSLDGRGVAEQFF. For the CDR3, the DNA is TGCGCCAGCAGCTTGGATGGCAGGGGGGTAGCCGAGCAGTTCTTC.

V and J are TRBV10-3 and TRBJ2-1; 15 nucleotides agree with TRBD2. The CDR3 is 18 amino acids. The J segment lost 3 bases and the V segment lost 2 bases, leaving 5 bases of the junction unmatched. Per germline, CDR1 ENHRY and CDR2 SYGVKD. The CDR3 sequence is CAISEGLAGGPGYNEQFF. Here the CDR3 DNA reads TGTGCCATCAGTGAGGGACTAGCGGGAGGGCCCGGCTACAATGAGCAGTTCTTC.

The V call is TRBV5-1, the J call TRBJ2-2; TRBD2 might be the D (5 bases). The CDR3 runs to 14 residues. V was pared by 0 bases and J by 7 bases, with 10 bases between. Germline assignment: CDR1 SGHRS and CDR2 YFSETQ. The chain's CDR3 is CASSLAGIIGELFF. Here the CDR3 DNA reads TGCGCCAGCAGCTTGGCGGGAATTATCGGGGAGCTGTTTTTT.

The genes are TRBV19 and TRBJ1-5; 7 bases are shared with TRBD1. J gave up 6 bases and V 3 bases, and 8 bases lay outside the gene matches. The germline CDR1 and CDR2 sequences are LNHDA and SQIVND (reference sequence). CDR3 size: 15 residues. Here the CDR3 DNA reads TGTGCCAGTAGTATGGAGGGACAGAGAATTCAGCCCCAGCATTTT. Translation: CASSMEGQRIQPQHF. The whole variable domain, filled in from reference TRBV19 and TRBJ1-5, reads DGGITQSPKYLFRKEGQNVTLSCEQNLNHDAMYWYRQDPGQGLRLIYYSQIVNDFQKGDIAEGYSVSREKKESFPLTVTSAQKNPTAFYLCASSMEGQRIQPQHFGDGTRLSIL.

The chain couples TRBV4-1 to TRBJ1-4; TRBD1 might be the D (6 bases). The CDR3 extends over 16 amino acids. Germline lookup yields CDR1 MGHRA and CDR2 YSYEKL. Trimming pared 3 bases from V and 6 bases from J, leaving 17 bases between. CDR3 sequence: CASSHAFEGGDEKLFF. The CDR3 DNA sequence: TGCGCCAGCAGCCACGCGTTTGAAGGGGGGGATGAAAAACTGTTTTTT.

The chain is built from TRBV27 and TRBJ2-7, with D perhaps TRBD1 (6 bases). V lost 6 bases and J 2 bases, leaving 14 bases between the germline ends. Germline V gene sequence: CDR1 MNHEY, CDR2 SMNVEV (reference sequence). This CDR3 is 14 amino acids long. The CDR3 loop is CASRKNRDAYEQYF. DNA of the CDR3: TGTGCCAGCAGAAAAAACAGGGACGCCTACGAGCAGTACTTC.

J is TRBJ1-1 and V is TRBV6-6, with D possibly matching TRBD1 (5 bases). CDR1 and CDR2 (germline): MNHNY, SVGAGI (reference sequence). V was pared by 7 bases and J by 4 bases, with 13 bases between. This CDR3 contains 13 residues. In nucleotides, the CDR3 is TGTGCCAGCACCCCTCACGGGGGCACTGAAGCTTTCTTT. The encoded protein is CASTPHGGTEAFF.

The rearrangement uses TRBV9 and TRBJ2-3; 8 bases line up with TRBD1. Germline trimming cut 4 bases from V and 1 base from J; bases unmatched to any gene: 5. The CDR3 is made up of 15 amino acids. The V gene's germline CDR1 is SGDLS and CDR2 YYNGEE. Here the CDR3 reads CASSPGQGRTDTQYF. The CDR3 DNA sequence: TGTGCCAGCAGCCCTGGACAGGGACGCACAGATACGCAGTATTTT.

CDR3 amino acids: CASSPLMGHEQFF. Written as DNA, the CDR3 is TGTGCCAGCTCACCACTGATGGGCCATGAGCAGTTCTTC. The V and J genes are TRBV18 and TRBJ2-1, with D hard to call. The V and J ends lost 1 base and 8 bases respectively, with 9 bases between them. This CDR3 contains 13 residues. Per germline, CDR1 KGHSH and CDR2 LQKENI.